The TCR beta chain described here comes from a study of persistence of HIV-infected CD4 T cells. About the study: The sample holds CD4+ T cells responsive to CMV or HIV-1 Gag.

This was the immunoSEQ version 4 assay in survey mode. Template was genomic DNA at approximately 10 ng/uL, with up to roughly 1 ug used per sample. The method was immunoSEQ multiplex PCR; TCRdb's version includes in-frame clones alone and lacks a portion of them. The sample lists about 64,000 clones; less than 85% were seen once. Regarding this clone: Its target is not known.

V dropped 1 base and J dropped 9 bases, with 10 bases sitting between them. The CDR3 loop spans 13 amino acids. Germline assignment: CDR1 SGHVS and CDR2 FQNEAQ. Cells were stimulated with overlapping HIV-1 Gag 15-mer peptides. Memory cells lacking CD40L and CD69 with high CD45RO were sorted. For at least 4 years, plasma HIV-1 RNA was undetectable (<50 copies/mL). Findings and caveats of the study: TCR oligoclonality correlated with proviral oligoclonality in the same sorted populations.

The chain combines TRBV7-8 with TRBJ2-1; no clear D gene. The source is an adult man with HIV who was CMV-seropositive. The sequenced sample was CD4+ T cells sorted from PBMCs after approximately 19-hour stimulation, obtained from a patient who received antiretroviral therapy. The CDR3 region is CASSLDQKSEQFF. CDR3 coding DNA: TGTGCCAGCAGCTTAGACCAGAAGTCTGAGCAGTTCTTC.